These 10 T cell receptor beta chains were sequenced from one sample in a study of blood T cell repertoires in COVID-19. Only in-frame clones appear in the TCRdb table, and some are missing; sequencing was by immunoSEQ multiplex PCR. Counted here are about 240,000 clones, roughly 79% occurring once; the ten biggest clones make up approximately 7.5%. The sequencing input was peripheral blood. These TCRs come from an elderly woman with COVID-19, enrolled during active disease.

The V call is TRBV28, the J call TRBJ2-7, with TRBD2 matching over 15 bases. The J segment lost 2 bases and the V segment lost 6 bases, leaving 14 bases of the junction unmatched. CDR1 and CDR2 from the germline V gene are MDHEN and SYDVKM. The CDR3 is made up of 19 amino acids. CDR3 DNA sequence: TGTGCCAGCAGCACTCCAACCGGGACTAGCGGGAGGTCCGCCTACGAGCAGTACTTC. Its translation: CASSTPTGTSGRSAYEQYF.

V and J are TRBV5-1 and TRBJ2-3, with 14 bases fitting TRBD2. The germline V gene encodes CDR1 SGHRS and CDR2 YFSETQ. This CDR3 has 17 amino acids. V gave up 3 bases and J gave up 0 bases; unmatched junction bases: 3. The CDR3 loop reads CASSSGLAGASTDTQYF. The DNA of the CDR3 is TGCGCCAGCAGCTCGGGACTAGCGGGGGCTAGCACAGATACGCAGTATTTT.

The chain is built from TRBV5-4 and TRBJ1-6, with no clear D. CDR1 is SGHNT and CDR2 is YYREEE in the germline V gene (reference sequence). The CDR3 totals 17 residues. Trimming removed 0 bases from V and 10 bases from J, with 20 bases in between. CDR3 coding DNA: TGTGCCAGCAGCTTGGCCATACCCGGTCGGGGAGGGTCACCCCTCCACTTT. This sequence encodes CASSLAIPGRGGSPLHF.

This clone was counted only a few times. The genes are TRBV7-2 and TRBJ2-1; tentative D call: TRBD1 (6 bases). The V and J ends lost 4 bases and 1 base respectively, with 8 bases between them. The V gene's germline CDR1 is SGHTA and CDR2 FQGNSA. The length of the CDR3 is 14 residues. CDR3 sequence: CASSSRGSYNEQFF. CDR3 DNA: TGTGCCAGCAGCTCGAGGGGGTCCTACAATGAGCAGTTCTTC.

The chain joins TRBV9 to TRBJ2-1, with TRBD1 matching over 9 bases. The CDR3 has 15 amino acids. V trimming: 4 bases; J trimming: 4 bases; junction bases outside the gene matches: 6. Germline V lookup: CDR1 SGDLS, CDR2 YYNGEE. The CDR3 region has the DNA TGTGCCAGCAGCCTCTCTGGGACAGGGTACAATGAGCAGTTCTTC. The encoded protein is CASSLSGTGYNEQFF. The variable domain in full, completed from reference TRBV9 and TRBJ2-1, reads DSGVTQTPKHLITATGQRVTLRCSPRSGDLSVYWYQQSLDQGLQFLIQYYNGEERAKGNILERFSAQQFPDLHSELNLSSLELGDSALYFCASSLSGTGYNEQFFGPGTRLTVL.

The gene calls are TRBV27 and TRBJ2-3; perhaps TRBD1 as D (5 bases). The CDR3 has 13 amino acids. The V and J ends lost 5 bases and 3 bases respectively, with 9 bases between them. Germline CDR1 is MNHEY and CDR2 is SMNVEV (reference sequence). CDR3 in amino acids: CASSPQGTDTQYF. CDR3 DNA sequence: TGTGCCAGCAGTCCCCAGGGAACAGATACGCAGTATTTT.

The chain employs TRBV3-1 (or the pseudogene TRBV3-2) and TRBJ2-3; 9 positions agree with TRBD2. From germline, CDR1 is LGHDT and CDR2 YNNKEL (reference sequence). This CDR3 has 16 amino acids. V was pared by 0 bases and J by 7 bases, with 8 bases of the junction left unmatched. CDR3 sequence reads: CASSQDSAGGLHTQYF. The CDR3 DNA reads as TGTGCCAGCAGCCAAGATTCGGCGGGAGGGCTACATACGCAGTATTTT.

The genes are TRBV21-1 and TRBJ2-2; the table gives TRBD2 as D, unverified against the DNA. TRBV21-1 is noted as a pseudogene. This CDR3 is built from 18 residues. The CDR3 spells CASSKTLAGEPNTGELFF. For the CDR3, the DNA is TGTGCCAGCAGCAAAACCCTAGCGGGAGAACCGAACACCGGGGAGCTGTTTTTT.

The chain is built from TRBV7-9 and TRBJ2-3, with 8 bases aligning to TRBD2. The CDR3 contains 16 residues. After removal of 6 bases from V and 2 bases from J, the junction contained 10 bases not matched to a gene. Germline V CDR1 and CDR2: SEHNR, FQNEAQ (reference sequence). The CDR3 DNA sequence: TGTGCCAGCAGTTCAGCGGGAGAGGGGCCCACAGATACGCAGTATTTT. This translates into CASSSAGEGPTDTQYF. Supplemented by reference TRBV7-9 and TRBJ2-3, the full variable domain reads DTGVSQNPRHKITKRGQNVTFRCDPISEHNRLYWYRQTLGQGPEFLTYFQNEAQLEKSRLLSDRFSAERPKGSFSTLEIQRTEQGDSAMYLCASSSAGEGPTDTQYFGPGTRLTVL.

This rearrangement joins TRBV7-2 to TRBJ2-1, with D hard to call. Trimming removed 5 bases from V and 9 bases from J, with 11 bases in between. The CDR3 extends over 12 amino acids. Per the germline V gene, CDR1 is SGHTA and CDR2 is FQGNSA. CDR3 in amino acids: CASSPELGEQFF. CDR3 DNA: TGTGCCAGCAGCCCGGAGTTGGGTGAGCAGTTCTTC.